This T cell receptor beta chain came from a study of beta chain features in type 1 diabetes. Since all of the isolated RNA was reverse transcribed, expressed TCRB transcripts were what got sequenced. Sequencing used immunoSEQ multiplex PCR; TCRdb keeps in-frame clones, though not all of them. The table includes a few hundred thousand clones, approximately 11% detected once. Germline V gives CDR1 MGHRA, CDR2 YSYEKL. Trimming removed 1 base at V and 6 bases at J, with 19 bases between. The length of the CDR3 is 17 residues. As concerns this clone: Its antigen is currently unknown.

Findings and limits, study-wide: It was among patients, rather than healthy donors, that naive, central memory and Treg TCRB repertoires appeared more similar.

A sort by CD45RO/CCR7/CD25/CD127/CD95/CD27 yielded CD4+ naive, central memory, regulatory and stem cell-like memory cells. Every sorted population was more than 95% pure. V gene TRBV4-1 combines with J gene TRBJ2-1; D is ambiguous. The receptor comes from a man aged 18 to 29 in good health. Sequenced material: central memory CD4+ T cells from blood. DNA for the CDR3: TGCGCCAGCAGCCAAGCCCCCACGGGTGGACCGCTCAATGAGCAGTTCTTC. This translates into CASSQAPTGGPLNEQFF.